Listed below are T cell receptor beta chains from one sample, sequenced in a study of CD8+ T cells in alopecia areata. Profiled with immunoSEQ multiplex PCR; TCRdb holds only in-frame clones, not every one. The sample records around 190,000 clones, about three fifths being singletons. Sequenced material: CD4+ T cells sorted from blood, taken between weeks 49 and 50, from a patient treated with tofacitinib. These receptors all stem from a human donor with alopecia areata. Each CDR3 is given with its conserved first and last residue. The D gene is left open where the match is weak. A clone size is listed for some rows: how often the clone was seen (once, few, many), or a class if it is expanded.

length,D,J,size,V,DNA,CDR3
12,.,TRBJ2-7,few,TRBV28,TGTGCCAGCGGCCAGGGGTGGAACGAGCAGTACTTC,CASGQGWNEQYF
12,.,TRBJ2-7,few,TRBV29-1,TGCAGCGTTCAGGACAGTCCCTACGAGCAGTACTTC,CSVQDSPYEQYF
12,.,TRBJ2-7,few,TRBV7-2,TGTGCCAGCAGCTTAGACTACGACGAGCAGTACTTC,CASSLDYDEQYF
13,.,TRBJ1-2,.,TRBV13,TGTGCCAGCAGAAAGACAGCTAACTATGGCTACACCTTC,CASRKTANYGYTF
12,.,TRBJ2-7,.,TRBV11-1,TGTGCCAGCAGGTCTAGGTATGACGAGCAGTACTTC,CASRSRYDEQYF
11,.,TRBJ1-5,once,TRBV6-1,TGTGCCAGTTGGTCGAATGTAGCCCAGCATTTT,CASWSNVAQHF
11,.,TRBJ1-2,.,TRBV29-1,TGCAGCGTTGCGAGGGTTGATGGCTACACCTTC,CSVARVDGYTF
15,TRBD2,TRBJ2-5,.,TRBV29-1,TGCAGCACGGGGGGGTTGGTACCACTGCAAGAGACCCAGTACTTC,CSTGGLVPLQETQYF
14,.,TRBJ2-2,.,TRBV7-3,TGTGCCAGCAGCCTTGACAGAAACACCGGGGAGCTGTTTTTT,CASSLDRNTGELFF
13,.,TRBJ1-1,.,TRBV11-1,TGTGCCAGCAGCAAAACAGGTCACACTGAAGCTTTCTTT,CASSKTGHTEAFF
18,.,TRBJ1-6,.,TRBV7-2,TGTGCCAGCAGCTTCTCATCCCCTGGGCAGGGTGGGGGTTCACCCCTCCACTTT,CASSFSSPGQGGGSPLHF
17,TRBD1,TRBJ1-2,.,TRBV4-3,TGCGCCAGCAGGGGGACAGACAGGTTTCGACAGAACTATGGCTACACCTTC,CASRGTDRFRQNYGYTF
13,.,TRBJ1-6,.,TRBV30,TGTGCCTGGACTACAGGGCCAAATTCACCCCTCCACTTT,CAWTTGPNSPLHF
15,.,TRBJ2-3,.,TRBV5-1,TGCGCCAGCAGCGCCTCGGCTACCGTCACAGATACGCAGTATTTT,CASSASATVTDTQYF
14,TRBD1,TRBJ2-7,few,TRBV5-1,TGCGCCAGCAGCCCAGGGACAGGGGGCTACGAGCAGTACTTC,CASSPGTGGYEQYF
11,TRBD1,TRBJ1-1,.,TRBV19,TGTGCCAGTAGTACCAACAGGGGAGCTTTCTTT,CASSTNRGAFF
13,.,TRBJ1-1,once,TRBV5-5,TGTGCCAGCACCCCGCCCGGGGTGGGTGAAGCTTTCTTT,CASTPPGVGEAFF
12,TRBD1,TRBJ1-2,.,TRBV29-1,TGCAGCGGAAGGGACAGTTACTATGGCTACACCTTC,CSGRDSYYGYTF
16,TRBD1,TRBJ2-1,.,TRBV5-1,TGCGCCAGCAGCCGGGATAGGACAGGGGCAGATAGTGAGCAGTTCTTC,CASSRDRTGADSEQFF
13,.,TRBJ1-2,.,TRBV10-3,TGTGCCATCAGTGAGTCGGAAGACTATGGCTACACCTTC,CAISESEDYGYTF
15,TRBD1,TRBJ1-6,.,TRBV25-1,TGTGCCAGCAGTGATCCCGGACAGGGAAATTCACCCCTCCACTTT,CASSDPGQGNSPLHF